A selection of T cell receptor beta chains follows, all from one sample in a study of OX40 agonist ivuxolimab in advanced cancers. Here immunoSEQ multiplex PCR was the method, and the copy in TCRdb shows in-frame clones only, minus some. The data contain tens of thousands of clones, roughly 92% of them seen just once; the ten biggest clones take up 0.95% to 1.3%. Source: CD4+ or CD8+ T cells sorted from blood, taken in a trial of the OX40 agonist ivuxolimab. These receptors all stem from an adult with an advanced solid tumor such as melanoma, head and neck, liver or kidney cancer. Each CDR3 is given without its conserved first and last residue.

CDR3,J,V
ASSLERGDEQY,TRBJ2-7,TRBV5-1
ASSQRSGQGVEQY,TRBJ2-7,TRBV7-9
ASSSGQGEDSGNTIY,TRBJ1-3,TRBV7-9
ASSTATLTGNNEQF,TRBJ2-1,TRBV19
ASKLTVRAQYPSYEQY,TRBJ2-7,TRBV27
ASSQSMGGVETQY,TRBJ2-5,TRBV14
ASCPGTGYGYT,TRBJ1-2,TRBV6-1
ATSSGQLGEKLF,TRBJ1-4,TRBV15
ASSPGQFSYEQY,TRBJ2-7,TRBV4-1
ASSYGENTEAF,TRBJ1-1,TRBV6-6
ASKEGTTDTQY,TRBJ2-3,TRBV7-9
ASSSRLAGNEQF,TRBJ2-1,TRBV7-2
ATSRGLARDTQY,TRBJ2-3,TRBV15
ASRRTGADTQY,TRBJ2-3,TRBV25-1
ASSFVAEQF,TRBJ2-1,TRBV5-6
ASSPTEIGQQETQY,TRBJ2-5,TRBV18
AISDRGAGYYNEQF,TRBJ2-1,TRBV10-3
ASSLGSGSSYEQY,TRBJ2-7,TRBV5-1
ASSLGGVREKLF,TRBJ1-4,TRBV5-6
ASSRAGTSGTAQY,TRBJ2-5,TRBV18
ASSRDSATSYNEQF,TRBJ2-1,TRBV27
ASSERRITGANVLT,TRBJ2-6,TRBV2
ASRQTFGGTQY,TRBJ2-4,TRBV5-1
ASRPGQGYEQY,TRBJ2-7,TRBV6-5
ASSLLAIRETQY,TRBJ2-5,TRBV11-3
ASSTPRDGYEQY,TRBJ2-7,TRBV6-5
ASRLAGQETQY,TRBJ2-5,TRBV27
SVERDRGGNTIY,TRBJ1-3,TRBV29-1
ASSLDSGNTIY,TRBJ1-3,TRBV2
ASSYQGRGIYEQY,TRBJ2-7,TRBV7-9
ASRQMTGGNYGYT,TRBJ1-2,TRBV27
ASSLLSGEETQY,TRBJ2-5,TRBV5-1
ASSVGNPGANVLT,TRBJ2-6,TRBV2
ASRPSTGKVRGYT,TRBJ1-2,TRBV28
ASSPLGVREKNLVWQY,TRBJ2-7,TRBV28
ASRRIGGTDTQY,TRBJ2-3,TRBV19
ASSSQGAGDTQY,TRBJ2-3,TRBV18
ASSHGTGEAHEQY,TRBJ2-7,TRBV7-9
ASGTGLVGGYNEQF,TRBJ2-1,TRBV12-5
ASSLRSSGNTIY,TRBJ1-3,TRBV5-6
ASSFSGSYEQY,TRBJ2-7,TRBV10-1
ASSPLGGSAGELF,TRBJ2-2,TRBV6-4
ASSLTRSDTQY,TRBJ2-3,TRBV11-2
SGTGMGYGYT,TRBJ1-2,TRBV29-1
ASSQDRWGFNEQF,TRBJ2-1,TRBV4-3